This TCR beta chain is from a study of blood T cell repertoires in COVID-19. Study as a whole: Acute and convalescent COVID-19 samples came from the United States, Italy and Spain.

Using immunoSEQ multiplex PCR, the repertoire was profiled, and TCRdb retains in-frame clones only, with some absent. The sample consists of tens of thousands of clones, 85% of them appearing once. In germline, CDR1 is MNHEY, CDR2 SVGAGI. The CDR3 totals 15 residues. Trimming took 2 bases from V and 7 from J; bases not matched to a gene: 6. Sequenced input: peripheral blood. This receptor was obtained from a man older than 75 with acute or convalescent COVID-19. The chain links TRBV6-5 to TRBJ2-3; TRBD2 matches at 10 bases. CDR3 DNA sequence: TGTGCCAGCAGTTACCCGATAGCGGGAGGACATACGCAGTATTTT. It is translated as CASSYPIAGGHTQYF.